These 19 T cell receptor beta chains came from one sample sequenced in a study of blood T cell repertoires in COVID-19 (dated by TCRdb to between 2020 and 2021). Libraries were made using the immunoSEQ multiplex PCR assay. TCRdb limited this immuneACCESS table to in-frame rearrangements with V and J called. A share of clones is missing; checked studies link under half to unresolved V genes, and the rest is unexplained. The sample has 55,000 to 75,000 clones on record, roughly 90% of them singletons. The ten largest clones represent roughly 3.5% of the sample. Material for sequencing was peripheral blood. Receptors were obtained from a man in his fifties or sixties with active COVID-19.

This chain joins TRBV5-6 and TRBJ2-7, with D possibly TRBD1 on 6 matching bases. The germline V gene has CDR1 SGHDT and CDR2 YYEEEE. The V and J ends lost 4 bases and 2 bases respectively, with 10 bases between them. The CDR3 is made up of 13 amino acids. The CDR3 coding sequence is TGTGCCAGCAGCCGGCAGGGGCCCTACGAGCAGTACTTC. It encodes CASSRQGPYEQYF.

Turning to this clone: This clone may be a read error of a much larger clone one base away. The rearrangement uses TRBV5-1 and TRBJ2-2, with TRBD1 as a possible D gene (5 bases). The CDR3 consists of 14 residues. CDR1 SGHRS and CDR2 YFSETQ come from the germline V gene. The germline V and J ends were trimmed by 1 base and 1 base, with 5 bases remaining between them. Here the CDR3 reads CASSLTGNTGELFF. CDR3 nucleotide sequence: TGCGCCAGCAGCTTGACAGGGAACACCGGGGAGCTGTTTTTT.

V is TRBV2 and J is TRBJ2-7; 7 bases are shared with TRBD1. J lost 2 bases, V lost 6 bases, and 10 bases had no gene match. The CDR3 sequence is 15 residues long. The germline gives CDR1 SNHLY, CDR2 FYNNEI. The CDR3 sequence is CASRERDSLPYEQYF. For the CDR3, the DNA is TGTGCCAGCAGGGAACGGGACAGTCTCCCCTACGAGCAGTACTTC.

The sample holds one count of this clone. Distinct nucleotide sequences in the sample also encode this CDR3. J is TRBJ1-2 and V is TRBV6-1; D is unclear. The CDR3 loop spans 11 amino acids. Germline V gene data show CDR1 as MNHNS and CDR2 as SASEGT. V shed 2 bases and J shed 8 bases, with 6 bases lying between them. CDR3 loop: CASSESLGYTF. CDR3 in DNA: TGTGCCAGCAGTGAATCTCTCGGCTACACCTTC.

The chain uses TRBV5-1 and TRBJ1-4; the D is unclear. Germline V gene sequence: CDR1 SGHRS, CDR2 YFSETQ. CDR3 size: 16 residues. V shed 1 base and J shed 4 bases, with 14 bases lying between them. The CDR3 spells CASSLSPPRGNEKLFF. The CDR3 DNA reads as TGCGCCAGCAGCTTGTCGCCCCCCCGGGGTAATGAAAAACTGTTTTTT.

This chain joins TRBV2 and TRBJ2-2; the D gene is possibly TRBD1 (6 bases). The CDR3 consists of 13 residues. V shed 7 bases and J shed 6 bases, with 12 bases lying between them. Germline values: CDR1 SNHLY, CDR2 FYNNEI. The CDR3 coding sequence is TGTGCCAGCAAGATCCAGGGGTCCGGGGAGCTGTTTTTT. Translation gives CASKIQGSGELFF.

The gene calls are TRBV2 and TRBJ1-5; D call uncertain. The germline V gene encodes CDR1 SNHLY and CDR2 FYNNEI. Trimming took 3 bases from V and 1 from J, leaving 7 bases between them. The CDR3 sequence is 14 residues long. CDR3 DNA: TGTGCCAGCAGTGACAGGAACAGCAATCAGCCCCAGCATTTT. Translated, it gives CASSDRNSNQPQHF.

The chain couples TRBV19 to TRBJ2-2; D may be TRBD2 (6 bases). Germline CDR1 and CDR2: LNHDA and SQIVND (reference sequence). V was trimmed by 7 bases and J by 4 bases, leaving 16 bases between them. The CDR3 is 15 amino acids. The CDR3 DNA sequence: TGTGCCAGTAATACGGACCCGCGGGGCACCGGGGAGCTGTTTTTT. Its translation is CASNTDPRGTGELFF. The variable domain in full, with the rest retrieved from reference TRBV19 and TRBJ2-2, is DGGITQSPKYLFRKEGQNVTLSCEQNLNHDAMYWYRQDPGQGLRLIYYSQIVNDFQKGDIAEGYSVSREKKESFPLTVTSAQKNPTAFYLCASNTDPRGTGELFFGEGSRLTVL.

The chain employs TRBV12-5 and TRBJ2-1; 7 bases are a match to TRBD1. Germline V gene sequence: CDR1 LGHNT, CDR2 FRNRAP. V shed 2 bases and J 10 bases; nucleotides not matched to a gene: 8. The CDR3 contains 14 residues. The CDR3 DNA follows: TGTGCTAGTGGTTTGCCGCGGACAGGCCGGGAGCAGTTCTTC. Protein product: CASGLPRTGREQFF.

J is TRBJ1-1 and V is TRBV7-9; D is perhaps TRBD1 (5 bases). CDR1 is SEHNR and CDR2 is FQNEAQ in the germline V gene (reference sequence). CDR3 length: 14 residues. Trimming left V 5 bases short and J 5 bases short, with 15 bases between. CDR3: CASSNQGHITEAFF. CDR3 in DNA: TGTGCCAGCAGCAACCAGGGTCATATAACTGAAGCTTTCTTT.

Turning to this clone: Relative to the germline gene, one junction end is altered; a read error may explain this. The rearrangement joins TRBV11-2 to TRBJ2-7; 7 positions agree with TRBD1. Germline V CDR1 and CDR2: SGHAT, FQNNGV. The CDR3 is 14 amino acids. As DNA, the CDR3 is TGTGCCAGCAGCTTCAGACAGGGTCGGCTCGAGGAGTACTTC. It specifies CASSFRQGRLEEYF.

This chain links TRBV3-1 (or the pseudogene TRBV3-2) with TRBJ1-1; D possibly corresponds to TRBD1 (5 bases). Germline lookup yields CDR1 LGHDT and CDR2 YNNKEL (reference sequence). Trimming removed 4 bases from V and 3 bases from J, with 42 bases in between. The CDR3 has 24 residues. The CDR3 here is CASSPYSGRIWGGEWMVLDTEAFF. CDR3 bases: TGTGCCAGCAGCCCTTACTCGGGGCGCATCTGGGGGGGAGAGTGGATGGTTTTGGACACTGAAGCTTTCTTT.

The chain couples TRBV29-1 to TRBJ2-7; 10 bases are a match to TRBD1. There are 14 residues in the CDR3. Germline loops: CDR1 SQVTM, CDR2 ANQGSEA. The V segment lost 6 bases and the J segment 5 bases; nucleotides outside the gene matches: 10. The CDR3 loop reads CSVGRDRGYNEQYF. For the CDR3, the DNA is TGCAGCGTCGGCCGGGACAGGGGTTACAACGAGCAGTACTTC.

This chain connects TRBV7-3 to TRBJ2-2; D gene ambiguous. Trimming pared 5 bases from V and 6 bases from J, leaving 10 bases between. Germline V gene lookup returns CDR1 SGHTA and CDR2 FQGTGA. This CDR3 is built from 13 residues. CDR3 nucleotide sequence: TGTGCCAGCAGCCCGTCAGGTCCCGGGGAGCTGTTTTTT. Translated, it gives CASSPSGPGELFF. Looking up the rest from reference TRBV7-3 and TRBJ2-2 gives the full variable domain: GAGVSQTPSNKVTEKGKYVELRCDPISGHTALYWYRQSLGQGPEFLIYFQGTGAADDSGLPNDRFFAVRPEGSVSTLKIQRTERGDSAVYLCASSPSGPGELFFGEGSRLTVL.

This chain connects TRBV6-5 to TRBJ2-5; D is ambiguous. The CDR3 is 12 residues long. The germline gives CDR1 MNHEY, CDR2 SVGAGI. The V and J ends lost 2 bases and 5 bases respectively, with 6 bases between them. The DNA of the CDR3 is TGTGCCAGCAGTTACGAGAGGGAGACCCAGTACTTC. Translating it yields CASSYERETQYF.

CDR3: CASSRGQGLQPQHF. The CDR3 DNA sequence: TGTGCCAGTAGTAGGGGACAGGGTCTTCAGCCCCAGCATTTT. The chain employs TRBV19 and TRBJ1-5, with 9 bases matching TRBD1. CDR1 and CDR2 (germline): LNHDA, SQIVND (reference sequence). J lost 6 bases, V lost 4 bases, and 4 bases had no gene match. The CDR3 sequence is 14 residues long.

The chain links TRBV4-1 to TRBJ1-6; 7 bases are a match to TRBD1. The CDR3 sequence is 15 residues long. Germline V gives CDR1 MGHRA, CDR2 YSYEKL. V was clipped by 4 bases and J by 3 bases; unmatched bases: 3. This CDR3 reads CASSRGGDYNSPLHF. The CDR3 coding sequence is TGCGCCAGCAGCCGAGGGGGCGACTATAATTCACCCCTCCACTTT.

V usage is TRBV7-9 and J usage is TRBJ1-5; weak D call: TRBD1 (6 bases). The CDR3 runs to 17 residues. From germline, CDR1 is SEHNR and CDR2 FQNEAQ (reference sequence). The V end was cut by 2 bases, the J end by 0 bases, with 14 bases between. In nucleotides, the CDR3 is TGTGCCAGCAGCTTAATTGGGGGCGAGGGTAGCAATCAGCCCCAGCATTTT. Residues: CASSLIGGEGSNQPQHF.

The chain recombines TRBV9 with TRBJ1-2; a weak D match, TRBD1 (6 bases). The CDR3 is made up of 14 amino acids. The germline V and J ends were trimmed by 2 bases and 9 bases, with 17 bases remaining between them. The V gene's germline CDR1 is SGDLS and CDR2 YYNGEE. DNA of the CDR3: TGTGCCAGCAGCGTTTCGACTGTCCAGGGGAGCTACACCTTC. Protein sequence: CASSVSTVQGSYTF. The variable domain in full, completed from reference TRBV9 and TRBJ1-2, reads DSGVTQTPKHLITATGQRVTLRCSPRSGDLSVYWYQQSLDQGLQFLIQYYNGEERAKGNILERFSAQQFPDLHSELNLSSLELGDSALYFCASSVSTVQGSYTFGSGTRLTVV.